This T cell receptor beta chain is drawn from a study of blood T cell repertoires in COVID-19. Methods used by the authors: Counts of nucleated cells, estimated from reference gene primer amplification, were obtained. Only in-frame clones appear in the TCRdb table, and some are missing; sequencing was by immunoSEQ multiplex PCR. V and J calls and clone size are as listed in that table; D and trimming were resolved from the DNA. The table shows approximately 150,000 clones, with 80% occurring only once. Germline lookup yields CDR1 SNHLY and CDR2 FYNNEI. With 0 bases removed from V and 4 bases from J, the gap between germline ends came to 12 bases. CDR3 length: 15 amino acids.

This chain links TRBV2 with TRBJ1-2; a possible D gene is TRBD1 (5 bases). The receptor comes from a man between 65 and 85 years old who had recovered from COVID-19. Input material: peripheral blood. This chain's CDR3 is CASSEASGGTYGYTF. In DNA form, the CDR3 reads TGTGCCAGCAGTGAAGCTAGCGGAGGGACCTATGGCTACACCTTC.